This record covers a single TCR beta chain. V trimming: 11 bases; J trimming: 12 bases; junction bases outside the gene matches: 12. CDR1 PRHDT and CDR2 FYEKMQ come from the germline V gene (reference sequence). The CDR3 is made up of 13 amino acids. Primers for the PCR totalled 60 Vbeta and 13 Jbeta. Here immunoSEQ multiplex PCR was the method, and the copy in TCRdb shows in-frame clones only, minus some. Altogether some 200,000 clones are present, 83% being singletons, with the ten largest covering approximately 1.5%. The sample comes from a study of cytomegalovirus exposure and HLA in healthy donors.

The chain uses TRBV13 and TRBJ2-1; TRBD2 agrees at 11 bases. The sequencing input was PBMCs. This receptor was obtained from a girl aged 10 to 17 in good health and CMV-seronegative. Written as DNA, the CDR3 is TGTGCCGGGGGGGTAGCGGGGGGGCACCGGCAGTTCTTC. Translating gives CAGGVAGGHRQFF. The whole variable domain, remainder taken from reference TRBV13 and TRBJ2-1, is AAGVIQSPRHLIKEKRETATLKCYPIPRHDTVYWYQQGPGQDPQFLISFYEKMQSDKGSIPDRFSAQQFSDYHSELNMSSLELGDSALYFCAGGVAGGHRQFFGPGTRLTVL.